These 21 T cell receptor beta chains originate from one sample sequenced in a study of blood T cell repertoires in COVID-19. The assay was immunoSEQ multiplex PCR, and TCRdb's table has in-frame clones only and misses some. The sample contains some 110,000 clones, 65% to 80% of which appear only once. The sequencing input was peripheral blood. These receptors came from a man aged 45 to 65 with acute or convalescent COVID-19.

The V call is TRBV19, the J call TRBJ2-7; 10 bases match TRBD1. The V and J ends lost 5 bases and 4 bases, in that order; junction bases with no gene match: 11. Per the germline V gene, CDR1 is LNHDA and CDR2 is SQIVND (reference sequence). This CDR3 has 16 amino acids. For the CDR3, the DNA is TGTGCCAGTAGTCCACACCGGGGACAGGGGATATACGAGCAGTACTTC. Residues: CASSPHRGQGIYEQYF.

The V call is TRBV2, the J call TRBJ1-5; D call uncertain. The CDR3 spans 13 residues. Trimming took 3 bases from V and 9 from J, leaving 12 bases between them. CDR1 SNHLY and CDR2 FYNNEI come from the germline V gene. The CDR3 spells CASSDDILWPQHF. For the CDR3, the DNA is TGTGCCAGCAGTGATGACATTCTTTGGCCCCAGCATTTT.

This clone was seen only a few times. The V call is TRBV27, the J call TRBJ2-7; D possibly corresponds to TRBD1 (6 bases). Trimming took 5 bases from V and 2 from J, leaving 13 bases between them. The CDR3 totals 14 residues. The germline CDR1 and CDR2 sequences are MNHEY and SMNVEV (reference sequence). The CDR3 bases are TGTGCCAGCAGTCTGACAGGTTGGGCCTACGAGCAGTACTTC. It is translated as CASSLTGWAYEQYF.

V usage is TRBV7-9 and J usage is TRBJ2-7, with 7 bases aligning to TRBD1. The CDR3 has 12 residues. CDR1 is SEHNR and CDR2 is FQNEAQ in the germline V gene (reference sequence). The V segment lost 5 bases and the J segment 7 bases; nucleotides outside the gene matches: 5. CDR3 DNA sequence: TGTGCCAGCAGCCCCTGGACAGGAGAGCAGTACTTC. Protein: CASSPWTGEQYF.

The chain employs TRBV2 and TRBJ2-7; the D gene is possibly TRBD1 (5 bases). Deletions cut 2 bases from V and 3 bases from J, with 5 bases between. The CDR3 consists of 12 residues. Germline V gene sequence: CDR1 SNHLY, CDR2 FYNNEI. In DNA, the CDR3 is TGTGCCAGCAGTGAAAGGGGCTACGAGCAGTACTTC. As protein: CASSERGYEQYF.

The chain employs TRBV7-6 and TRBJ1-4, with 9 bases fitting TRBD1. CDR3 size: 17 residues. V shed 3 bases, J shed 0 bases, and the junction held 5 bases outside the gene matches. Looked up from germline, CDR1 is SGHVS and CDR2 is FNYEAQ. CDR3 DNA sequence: TGTGCCAGCAGCTTCGGGACAGGGCAAGCAACTAATGAAAAACTGTTTTTT. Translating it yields CASSFGTGQATNEKLFF.

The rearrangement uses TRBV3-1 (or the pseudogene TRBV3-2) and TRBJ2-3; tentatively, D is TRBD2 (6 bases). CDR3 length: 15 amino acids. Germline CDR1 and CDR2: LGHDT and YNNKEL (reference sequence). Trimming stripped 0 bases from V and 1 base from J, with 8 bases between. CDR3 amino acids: CASSQDIAGTDTQYF. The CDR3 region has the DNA TGTGCCAGCAGCCAAGACATAGCGGGCACAGATACGCAGTATTTT.

This CDR3 is CASSHPPGGVYEQYF. The CDR3 DNA follows: TGTGCCAGCAGCCACCCCCCGGGAGGGGTCTACGAGCAGTACTTC. The chain combines TRBV11-2 with TRBJ2-7; TRBD2 aligns across 8 bases. CDR1 and CDR2 from the germline V gene are SGHAT and FQNNGV. The CDR3 consists of 15 residues. The J segment lost 3 bases and the V segment lost 5 bases, leaving 9 bases of the junction unmatched.

CDR3 region: CASRLATLAGGPLEEQFF. Here the CDR3 DNA reads TGTGCAAGTCGCTTAGCTACGCTAGCGGGGGGGCCCCTTGAAGAGCAGTTCTTC. The V and J genes are TRBV12-2 and TRBJ2-1; the table assigns TRBD2, which was not confirmed against the DNA. TRBV12-2 is tagged as a pseudogene. There are 18 residues in the CDR3.

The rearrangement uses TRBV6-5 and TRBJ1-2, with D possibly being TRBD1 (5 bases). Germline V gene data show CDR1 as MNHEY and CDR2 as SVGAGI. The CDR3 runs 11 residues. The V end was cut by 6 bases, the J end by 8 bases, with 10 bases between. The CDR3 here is CASRGLEGYTF. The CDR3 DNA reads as TGTGCCAGCAGGGGGCTCGAGGGCTACACCTTC.

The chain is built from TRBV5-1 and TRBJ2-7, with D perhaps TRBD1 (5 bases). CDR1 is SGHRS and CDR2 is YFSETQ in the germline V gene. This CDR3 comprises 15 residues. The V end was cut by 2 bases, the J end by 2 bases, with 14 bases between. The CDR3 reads CASSLWQGVTYEQYF. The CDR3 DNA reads TGCGCCAGCAGCTTATGGCAGGGCGTTACCTACGAGCAGTACTTC.

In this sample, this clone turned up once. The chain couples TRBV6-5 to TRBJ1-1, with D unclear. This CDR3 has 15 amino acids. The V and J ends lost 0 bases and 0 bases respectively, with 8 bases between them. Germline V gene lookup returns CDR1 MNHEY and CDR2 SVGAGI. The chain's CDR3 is CASSYSTFLNTEAFF. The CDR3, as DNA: TGTGCCAGCAGTTACTCGACTTTTCTGAACACTGAAGCTTTCTTT.

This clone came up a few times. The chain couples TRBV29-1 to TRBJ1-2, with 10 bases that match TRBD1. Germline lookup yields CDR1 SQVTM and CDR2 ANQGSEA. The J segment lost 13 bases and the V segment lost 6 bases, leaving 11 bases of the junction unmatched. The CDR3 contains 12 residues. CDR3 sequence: CSVAGTGERITF. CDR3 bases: TGCAGCGTCGCCGGGACAGGGGAAAGGATCACCTTC.

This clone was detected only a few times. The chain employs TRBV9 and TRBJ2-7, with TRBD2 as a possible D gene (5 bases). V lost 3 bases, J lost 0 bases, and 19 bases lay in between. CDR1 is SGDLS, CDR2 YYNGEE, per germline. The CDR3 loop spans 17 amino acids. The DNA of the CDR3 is TGTGCCAGCAGCGGCGTCAGGAGGACTCCGAGCTCCTACGAGCAGTACTTC. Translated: CASSGVRRTPSSYEQYF. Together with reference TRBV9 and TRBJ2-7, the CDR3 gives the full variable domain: DSGVTQTPKHLITATGQRVTLRCSPRSGDLSVYWYQQSLDQGLQFLIQYYNGEERAKGNILERFSAQQFPDLHSELNLSSLELGDSALYFCASSGVRRTPSSYEQYFGPGTRLTVT.

The CDR3 DNA sequence: TGCGCCAGCAGCTTGTACGTAGCGGGAGGCTACAATGAGCAGTTCTTC. Its protein is CASSLYVAGGYNEQFF. The V and J genes are TRBV5-1 and TRBJ2-1; 10 bases are a match to TRBD2. Germline-derived CDR1 and CDR2 are SGHRS and YFSETQ. The V and J ends lost 1 base and 3 bases, in that order; junction bases with no gene match: 4. CDR3 length equals 16 residues.

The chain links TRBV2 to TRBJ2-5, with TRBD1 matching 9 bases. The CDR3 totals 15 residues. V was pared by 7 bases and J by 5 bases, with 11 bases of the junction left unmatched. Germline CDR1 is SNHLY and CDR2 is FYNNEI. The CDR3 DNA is TGTGCCAGCACCTTGACAGGGGGTACGGCGGAGACCCAGTACTTC. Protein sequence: CASTLTGGTAETQYF.

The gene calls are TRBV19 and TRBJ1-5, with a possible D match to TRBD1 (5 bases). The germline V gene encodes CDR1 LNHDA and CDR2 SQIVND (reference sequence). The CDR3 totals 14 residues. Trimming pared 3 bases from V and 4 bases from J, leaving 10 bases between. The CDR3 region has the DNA TGTGCCAGTAGTATTCAGGGAAGGAATCAGCCCCAGCATTTT. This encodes CASSIQGRNQPQHF.

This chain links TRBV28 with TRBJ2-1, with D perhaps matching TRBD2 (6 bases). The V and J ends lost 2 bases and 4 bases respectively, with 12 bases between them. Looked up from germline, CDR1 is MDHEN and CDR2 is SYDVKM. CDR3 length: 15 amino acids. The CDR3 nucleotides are TGTGCCAGCAGTTTAGGCGGGATCCCATACAATGAGCAGTTCTTC. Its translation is CASSLGGIPYNEQFF.

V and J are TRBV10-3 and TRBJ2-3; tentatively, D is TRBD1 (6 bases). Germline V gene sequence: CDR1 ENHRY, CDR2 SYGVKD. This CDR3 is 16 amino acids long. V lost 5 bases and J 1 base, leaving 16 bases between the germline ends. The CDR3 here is CAISPRRRQGTDTQYF. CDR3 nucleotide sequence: TGTGCCATCAGTCCCCGGCGTCGACAGGGCACAGATACGCAGTATTTT.

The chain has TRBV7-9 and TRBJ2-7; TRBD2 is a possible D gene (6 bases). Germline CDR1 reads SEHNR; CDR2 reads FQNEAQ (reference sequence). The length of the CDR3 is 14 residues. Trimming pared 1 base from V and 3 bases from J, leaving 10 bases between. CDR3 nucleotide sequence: TGTGCCAGCAGCTTAGGACTGGAGGGCTACGAGCAGTACTTC. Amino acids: CASSLGLEGYEQYF.

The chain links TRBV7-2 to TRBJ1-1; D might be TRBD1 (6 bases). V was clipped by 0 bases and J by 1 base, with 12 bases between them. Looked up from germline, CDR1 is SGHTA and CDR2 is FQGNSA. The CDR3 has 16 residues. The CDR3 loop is CASSLAWTVTNTEAFF. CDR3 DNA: TGTGCCAGCAGCTTAGCTTGGACAGTAACGAACACTGAAGCTTTCTTT.